A selection of T cell receptor beta chains follows, all from one sample in a study of blood T cell repertoires in COVID-19. Only in-frame clones appear in the TCRdb table, and some are missing; sequencing was by immunoSEQ multiplex PCR. The sample shows about 120,000 clones, roughly 86% of them seen only once. The specimen sequenced was peripheral blood. These TCRs come from a woman in her sixties or seventies with COVID-19, enrolled during active disease. The CDR3 runs from the conserved cysteine through the conserved F or W. D genes are given only for firm matches. Not every row has a clone size; where given, it reads once, few, many or a size class.

v_call	d_call	j_call	clone_size	cdr3_nt	cdr3_aa
TRBV19	TRBD2	TRBJ2-3	-	TGTGCCAGTAGTGGATGGGGGGGACCCGGAGATACGCAGTATTTT	CASSGWGGPGDTQYF
TRBV20-1	-	TRBJ1-1	-	TGCAGTGCTAGTATGGGGGCGAGCAGTGTGAAAACTGAAGCTTTCTTT	CSASMGASSVKTEAFF
TRBV4-1	TRBD1	TRBJ2-7	-	TGCGCCAGCAGCTCCCGACAGGGGTACGAGCAGTACTTC	CASSSRQGYEQYF
TRBV6-1	TRBD2	TRBJ2-1	-	TGTGCCAGCAGTGAGGGACTAGCGGGGGGAAACAATGAGCAGTTCTTC	CASSEGLAGGNNEQFF
TRBV6-5	TRBD1	TRBJ1-1	-	TGTGCCAGCACCGGCCCGACAGGGAGTTTGACTGAAGCTTTCTTT	CASTGPTGSLTEAFF
TRBV19	-	TRBJ1-5	-	TGTGCCAGTTCAGCCGGACGGACTAACAATCAGCCCCAGCATTTT	CASSAGRTNNQPQHF
TRBV28	TRBD1	TRBJ1-3	-	TGTGCCAGCAGTTTATGGGGGGACAGCCGCTCTGGAAACACCATATATTTT	CASSLWGDSRSGNTIYF
TRBV11-3	-	TRBJ2-5	-	TGTGCCAGCAGTCGGGACCAAGAGACCCAGTACTTC	CASSRDQETQYF
TRBV7-2	-	TRBJ1-6	few	TGTGCCAGCAGCTTAGGGAGCAGGGTTGGTCATTCACCCCTCCACTTT	CASSLGSRVGHSPLHF
TRBV18	TRBD2	TRBJ2-1	-	TGTGCCAGCTCACCCGGGCGGGGGTACAATGAGCAGTTCTTC	CASSPGRGYNEQFF
TRBV9	-	TRBJ1-2	-	TGTGCCAGCAGCGTAGTCGGGAACAGGGTGGACTATGGCTACACCTTC	CASSVVGNRVDYGYTF
TRBV3-1/TRBV3-2	-	TRBJ2-7	-	TGTGCCAGCAATACAGGGTTTCGGGAGCAGTACTTC	CASNTGFREQYF
TRBV5-5	-	TRBJ1-3	-	TGTGCCAGCAGCTTGGGGGGACTCTCAGCTGGAAACACCATATATTTT	CASSLGGLSAGNTIYF
TRBV5-4	TRBD1	TRBJ2-2	-	TGTGCCAGCAGCTTACCACAGGGGGCGAACACCGGGGAGCTGTTTTTT	CASSLPQGANTGELFF
TRBV9	TRBD1	TRBJ2-2	-	TGTGCCAGCAGTATCAGGGGGACCGGGGAGCTGTTTTTT	CASSIRGTGELFF
TRBV6-4	TRBD2	TRBJ2-1	-	TGTGCCAGCAGTGACTCGGGGACTAGCGGGGGATACAATGAGCAGTTCTTC	CASSDSGTSGGYNEQFF
TRBV19	TRBD1	TRBJ1-6	-	TGTGCCAGTAGTATTAATCGCGGGACAGGGGCTTCACCCCTCCACTTT	CASSINRGTGASPLHF
TRBV6-5	TRBD1	TRBJ1-3	-	TGTGCCAGCTCTCCGGACAGGGCATCTGGAAACACCATATATTTT	CASSPDRASGNTIYF
TRBV5-1	TRBD2	TRBJ2-1	-	TGCGCCAGCAGCTTGGCCTTAGCGGGCACAGAGCAGTTCTTC	CASSLALAGTEQFF
TRBV5-1	-	TRBJ1-5	-	TGCGCCAGCAGCTTGGTAGGGGAGGATCAGCCCCAGCATTTT	CASSLVGEDQPQHF
TRBV28	TRBD1	TRBJ2-1	-	TGTGCCAGTGGGGGTCCGGGACAGGGTTACAATGAGCAGTTCTTC	CASGGPGQGYNEQFF
TRBV7-3	-	TRBJ2-6	-	TGTGCCAGCAGCCCCGTTCTCTCTGGGGCCAACGTCCTGACTTTC	CASSPVLSGANVLTF
TRBV4-1	TRBD1	TRBJ1-4	-	TGCGCCAGCAGCCAAGGTCGCAACAGGGGGCGGACGGGTAATGAAAAACTGTTTTTT	CASSQGRNRGRTGNEKLFF
TRBV7-3	TRBD2	TRBJ2-1	-	TGTGCCAGCAGCTTAGTCTTAGCGGGGGGGCCCTATGAGCAGTTCTTC	CASSLVLAGGPYEQFF
TRBV7-9	-	TRBJ1-1	-	TGTGCCAGCAGCTTAGGAGGCAGTGAAGCTTTCTTT	CASSLGGSEAFF
TRBV2	-	TRBJ1-1	-	TGTGCCAGCAGTGGACAGCTCTCTTACACTGAAGCTTTCTTT	CASSGQLSYTEAFF
TRBV27	-	TRBJ1-3	-	TGTGCCAGCAGTTCCAGGAGGGGCTCTGGAAACACCATATATTTT	CASSSRRGSGNTIYF
TRBV7-2	-	TRBJ2-1	-	TGTGCCAGCAGCTTGGCTAGCTTGGGTGAGCAGTTCTTC	CASSLASLGEQFF
TRBV5-1	TRBD2	TRBJ2-3	-	TGCGCCAGCAGCCCTATAGCGGGGGGATCAGATACGCAGTATTTT	CASSPIAGGSDTQYF
TRBV7-2	TRBD1	TRBJ1-4	-	TGTGCCAGCAGCTCGGACAGGGGAGGTGAAAAACTGTTTTTT	CASSSDRGGEKLFF
TRBV19	TRBD1	TRBJ1-5	-	TGTGCCAGTAGTAGTCCCGGGACAGGGGATAGCAATCAGCCCCAGCATTTT	CASSSPGTGDSNQPQHF
TRBV24-1	TRBD1	TRBJ1-5	few	TGTGCCACCAGTGACGCCGTACCGGGCAGGGGGCAACAGCCCCAGCATTTT	CATSDAVPGRGQQPQHF
TRBV19	TRBD1	TRBJ1-1	-	TGTGCCAGTAAGACAGGGGGCAGCACTGAAGCTTTCTTT	CASKTGGSTEAFF
TRBV6-6	TRBD2	TRBJ2-7	-	TGTGCCAGCCGGGAGGGCCTGAACCGGGACGAGCAGTACTTC	CASREGLNRDEQYF
TRBV5-4	TRBD1	TRBJ1-1	-	TGTGCCAGCAGCACGGGACAGGGGGTCAAACCGGCTTTCTTT	CASSTGQGVKPAFF
TRBV7-9	-	TRBJ1-3	-	TGTGCCAGCAGCTTAGGCGAGAACACCATATATTTT	CASSLGENTIYF
TRBV7-5	-	TRBJ2-1	-	TGTGTCAGAAGCCCCAGGGGGACGGGCGGGAATGAGCAGTTCTTC	CVRSPRGTGGNEQFF
TRBV19	TRBD1	TRBJ1-1	-	TGTGCCAGTAGTACACGGGACAGGCTGACGAACACTGAAGCTTTCTTT	CASSTRDRLTNTEAFF
TRBV2	TRBD2	TRBJ2-3	-	TGTGCCAGCAGAGGCTCTCGGCGACTAGCGGGGGTGGAAGGAGATACGCAGTATTTT	CASRGSRRLAGVEGDTQYF
TRBV2	TRBD1	TRBJ1-2	few	TGTGCCAGCAAAACAACAGGGGCCTCTAACTATGGCTACACCTTC	CASKTTGASNYGYTF
TRBV7-2	-	TRBJ2-4	-	TGTGCCAGCAGCTTATTGGGACATGCCAAAAACATTCAGTACTTC	CASSLLGHAKNIQYF
TRBV6-5	TRBD1	TRBJ1-4	-	TGTGCCAGCGTGTCGGGACAGTGGGCTAATGAAAAACTGTTTTTT	CASVSGQWANEKLFF
TRBV7-8	-	TRBJ2-5	-	TGTGCCAGCAGCTTAGATACCGGGACTTTCCAAGAGACCCAGTACTTC	CASSLDTGTFQETQYF
TRBV11-2	TRBD1	TRBJ1-2	-	TGTGCCAGCAGCCCGACAGGGTTCGACTATGGCTACACCTTC	CASSPTGFDYGYTF
TRBV7-9	-	TRBJ2-1	-	TGTGCCAGCAGCTCAAGTCGGGAAGAGCAGTTCTTC	CASSSSREEQFF
TRBV7-2	TRBD2	TRBJ2-5	-	TGTGCCAGCAGCCTCTCCCGCGGGGGGCCCGGGACCCAGTACTTC	CASSLSRGGPGTQYF
TRBV6-5	-	TRBJ1-2	-	TGTGCCAGCAGTTCCGTTACAGGGAACTATGGCTACACCTTC	CASSSVTGNYGYTF
TRBV10-1	TRBD1	TRBJ1-3	-	TGCGCCAGCAGGGGGGACAGGGGAAGAGGAAACACCATATATTTT	CASRGDRGRGNTIYF
TRBV4-2	-	TRBJ2-1	-	TGTGCCAGCAGCCAAACCCGGGGGGCCGGCTCCTACAATGAGCAGTTCTTC	CASSQTRGAGSYNEQFF
TRBV3-1/TRBV3-2	-	TRBJ1-6	-	TGTGCCAGCAGCCAAAGGAGGACGGATTCACCCCTCCACTTT	CASSQRRTDSPLHF
TRBV29-1	-	TRBJ2-5	-	TGCAGCGTTGAAGATACGACATCCGAGACCCAGTACTTC	CSVEDTTSETQYF
TRBV12-3/TRBV12-4	-	TRBJ1-2	-	TGTGCCAGCAGTGTGAGGGCGCGCTATGGCTACACCTTC	CASSVRARYGYTF
TRBV27	TRBD1	TRBJ2-7	-	TGTGCCAGCAGTATGTCAATCCGGGACAGGTTACCTACGATCTACGAGCAGTACTTC	CASSMSIRDRLPTIYEQYF
TRBV9	TRBD1	TRBJ1-2	-	TGTGCCAGCAGCGCACAGACAGGGGGGTATGGCTACACCTTC	CASSAQTGGYGYTF
TRBV7-9	TRBD2	TRBJ2-1	-	TGTGCCAGCAGCTTGGGAGGGGAATTCTACAATGAGCAGTTCTTC	CASSLGGEFYNEQFF
TRBV7-6	TRBD1	TRBJ1-6	-	TGTGCCAGCAGCTTACTGGACAGGGGTCAATCACCCCTCCACTTT	CASSLLDRGQSPLHF